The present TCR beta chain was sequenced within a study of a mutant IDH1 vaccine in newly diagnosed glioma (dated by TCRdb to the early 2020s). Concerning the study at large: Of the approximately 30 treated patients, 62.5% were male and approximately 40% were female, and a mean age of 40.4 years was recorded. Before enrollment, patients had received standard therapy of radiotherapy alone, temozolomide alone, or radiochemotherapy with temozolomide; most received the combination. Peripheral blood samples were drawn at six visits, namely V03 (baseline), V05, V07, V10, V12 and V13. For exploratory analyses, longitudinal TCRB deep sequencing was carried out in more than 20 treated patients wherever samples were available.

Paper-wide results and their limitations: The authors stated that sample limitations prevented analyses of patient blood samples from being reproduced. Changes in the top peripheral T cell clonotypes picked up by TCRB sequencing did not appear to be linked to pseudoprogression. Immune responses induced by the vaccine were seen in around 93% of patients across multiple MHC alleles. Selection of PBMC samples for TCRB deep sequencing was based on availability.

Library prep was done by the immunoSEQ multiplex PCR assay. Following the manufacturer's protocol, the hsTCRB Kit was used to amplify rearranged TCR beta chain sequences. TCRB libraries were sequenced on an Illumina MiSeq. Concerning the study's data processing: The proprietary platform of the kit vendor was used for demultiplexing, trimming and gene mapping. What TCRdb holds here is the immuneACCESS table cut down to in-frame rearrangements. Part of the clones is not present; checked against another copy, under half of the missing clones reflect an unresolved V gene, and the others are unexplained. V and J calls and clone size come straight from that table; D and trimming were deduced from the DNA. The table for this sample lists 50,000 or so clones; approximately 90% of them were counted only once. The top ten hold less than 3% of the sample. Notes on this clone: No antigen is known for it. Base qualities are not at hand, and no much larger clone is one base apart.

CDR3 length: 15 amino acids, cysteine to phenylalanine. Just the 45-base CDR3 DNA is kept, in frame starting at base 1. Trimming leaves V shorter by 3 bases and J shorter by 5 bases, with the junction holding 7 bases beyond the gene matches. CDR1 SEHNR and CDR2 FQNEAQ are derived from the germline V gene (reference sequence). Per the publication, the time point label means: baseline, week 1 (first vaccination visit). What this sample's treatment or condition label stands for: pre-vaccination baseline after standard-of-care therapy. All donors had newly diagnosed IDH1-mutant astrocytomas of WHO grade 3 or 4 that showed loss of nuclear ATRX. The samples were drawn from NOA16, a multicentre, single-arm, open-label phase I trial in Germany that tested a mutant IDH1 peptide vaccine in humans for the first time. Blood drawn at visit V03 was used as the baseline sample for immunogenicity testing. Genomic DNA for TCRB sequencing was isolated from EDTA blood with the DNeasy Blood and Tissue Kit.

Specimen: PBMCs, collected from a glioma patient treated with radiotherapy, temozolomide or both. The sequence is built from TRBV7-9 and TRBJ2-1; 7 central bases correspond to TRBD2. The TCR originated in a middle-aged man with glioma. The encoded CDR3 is CASSFIGAGDNEQFF. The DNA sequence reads TGTGCCAGCAGCTTTATCGGGGCGGGGGACAATGAGCAGTTCTTC.